The 15 T cell receptor beta chains given below trace back to one sample, sequenced in a study of response to subunit inactivated influenza vaccine. TCRdb reprocessed the RT-PCR reads with MiXCR, giving one entry per CDR3 protein. This table has roughly 760,000 distinct CDR3 sequences, about 20% appearing once. The sequenced sample was PBMCs from blood, obtained more than 4 days after vaccination. All receptors come from a man aged 45-60 years who received an inactivated influenza vaccine.

V usage is TRBV4-1 and J usage is TRBJ1-1; D gene uncertain. Germline V gene data show CDR1 as MGHRA and CDR2 as YSYEKL. The CDR3 has 15 amino acids. The germline V and J ends were trimmed by 1 base and 0 bases, with 9 bases remaining between them. The CDR3 coding sequence is TGCGCCAGCAGCCAAGTGGGCAGTCTGAACACTGAAGCTTTCTTT. Protein product: CASSQVGSLNTEAFF.

This clonotype was counted between two and nine times. The chain has TRBV4-3 and TRBJ2-1; 7 nucleotides agree with TRBD2. The V segment lost 4 bases and the J segment 0 bases; nucleotides outside the gene matches: 3. The CDR3 loop spans 15 amino acids. Germline assignment: CDR1 LGHNA and CDR2 YSLEER. CDR3 in DNA: TGCGCCAGCAGCCCGACTAGCACCTCCTACAATGAGCAGTTCTTC. It encodes CASSPTSTSYNEQFF.

This clonotype occurred a few times. The CDR3 nucleotides read TGTGCCTCACAAATCGGGACAGGGGTCTACGAGCAGTACTTC. Translation gives CASQIGTGVYEQYF. The chain employs TRBV10-3 and TRBJ2-7; 10 nucleotides line up with TRBD1. The CDR3 has 14 amino acids. Germline-derived CDR1 and CDR2 are ENHRY and SYGVKD. V shed 11 bases, J shed 3 bases, and the junction held 10 bases outside the gene matches.

The chain is built from TRBV7-9 and TRBJ2-3, with a weak D call TRBD2 (5 bases). Germline lookup yields CDR1 SEHNR and CDR2 FQNEAQ (reference sequence). The V gene lost 3 bases and the J gene lost 7 bases, with 20 bases spanning the gap. The CDR3 is 16 residues long. The CDR3 region has the DNA TGTGCCAGCAGCTTTTTTGTTAGGCCGGGGAAGTATACGCAGTATTTT. Encoded protein: CASSFFVRPGKYTQYF.

This rearrangement joins TRBV7-9 to TRBJ1-1, with D possibly being TRBD1 (5 bases). The CDR3 is 14 amino acids. The V and J ends lost 4 bases and 8 bases respectively, with 17 bases between them. The germline gives CDR1 SEHNR, CDR2 FQNEAQ (reference sequence). The CDR3, as DNA: TGTGCCAGCAGCTCTGCCTGGGGGGTTAACGAAGCTTTCTTT. It specifies CASSSAWGVNEAFF.

The chain carries TRBV20-1 and TRBJ2-7, with 9 bases lining up with TRBD2. This CDR3 comprises 13 residues. Germline CDR1 and CDR2: DFQATT and SNEGSKA (reference sequence). J was trimmed by 4 bases and V by 6 bases; bases with no gene match: 7. The CDR3 region is CSAPGTSRYEQYF. DNA of the CDR3: TGCAGTGCCCCTGGGACTAGCCGGTACGAGCAGTACTTC.

This clonotype was recorded at least ten times. V gene TRBV20-1 combines with J gene TRBJ2-1; TRBD2 matches 11 bases. Germline V CDR1 and CDR2: DFQATT, SNEGSKA (reference sequence). The V gene end was trimmed by 5 bases and the J gene end by 8 bases; junction bases not matched to a gene: 11. The CDR3 consists of 15 residues. CDR3 DNA: TGCAGTGCTGGTTTGTTAGCGGGGGGGACCTATGAGCAGTTCTTC. It is translated as CSAGLLAGGTYEQFF.

The chain is built from TRBV5-8 and TRBJ1-1; D ambiguous. V was pared by 1 base and J by 7 bases, with 17 bases between. The germline gives CDR1 SGHTS, CDR2 YDEGEE. The CDR3 length is 15 residues. The CDR3 loop reads CASSLYTVVTYEAFF. CDR3 bases: TGTGCCAGCAGCTTGTATACGGTAGTCACTTATGAAGCTTTCTTT.

The chain carries TRBV20-1 and TRBJ1-2; a possible D gene is TRBD1 (6 bases). CDR3 length: 12 residues. V lost 0 bases and J lost 8, with 10 bases in between. In germline, CDR1 is DFQATT, CDR2 SNEGSKA (reference sequence). CDR3 nucleotide sequence: TGCAGTGCTAGAGATCGAAGGGGGGGCTACACCTTC. Amino acids: CSARDRRGGYTF.

This chain links TRBV20-1 with TRBJ2-7; no clear D. Deletions cut 3 bases from V and 1 base from J, with 7 bases between. Germline V gene lookup returns CDR1 DFQATT and CDR2 SNEGSKA (reference sequence). This CDR3 has 12 residues. DNA for the CDR3: TGCAGTGCTAGGTCGGTATCCTACGAGCAGTACTTC. This codes for CSARSVSYEQYF.

This clonotype showed up many times. The V gene is TRBV20-1, the J gene TRBJ2-5; 7 bases match TRBD1. Trimming took 6 bases from V and 1 from J; bases not matched to a gene: 2. Germline lookup yields CDR1 DFQATT and CDR2 SNEGSKA (reference sequence). The CDR3 contains 12 residues. CDR3 nucleotides: TGCAGTGCCGGGACAGTCCAAGAGACCCAGTACTTC. This sequence encodes CSAGTVQETQYF.

The rearrangement joins TRBV18 to TRBJ2-1; 8 positions agree with TRBD2. The V and J ends lost 4 bases and 4 bases, in that order; junction bases with no gene match: 12. The CDR3 runs 17 residues. Germline V gene sequence: CDR1 KGHSH, CDR2 LQKENI. The DNA of the CDR3 is TGTGCCAGCTCACTCCCTTTTCCTAGCGGGCTATACAATGAGCAGTTCTTC. This gives the protein CASSLPFPSGLYNEQFF.

This clonotype appeared a few times. V and J are TRBV6-1 and TRBJ1-6; unclear D gene. The CDR3 consists of 15 residues. Trimming pared 5 bases from V and 9 bases from J, leaving 17 bases between. The germline V gene has CDR1 MNHNS and CDR2 SASEGT. In nucleotides, the CDR3 is TGTGCCAGCAGTCCCCGGGGAGGGATAGGTTCACCCCTCCACTTT. Protein sequence: CASSPRGGIGSPLHF.

The table lists this clonotype with a few counts. The rearrangement uses TRBV3-1 and TRBJ2-7, with D possibly matching TRBD1 (5 bases). This CDR3 is built from 15 residues. Germline CDR1 is LGHDT and CDR2 is YNNKEL (reference sequence). Trimming left V 0 bases short and J 3 bases short, with 12 bases between. CDR3 in DNA: TGTGCCAGCAGCCAAGACAGGGCGCAAGGCTACGAGCAGTACTTC. Amino acid sequence: CASSQDRAQGYEQYF.

This clonotype was seen more than once but under ten times. The V call is TRBV20-1, the J call TRBJ1-5; D might be TRBD1 (5 bases). Trimming removed 4 bases at V and 0 bases at J, with 10 bases between. The CDR3 contains 14 residues. In germline, CDR1 is DFQATT, CDR2 SNEGSKA (reference sequence). DNA of the CDR3: TGCAGTGCTATACGGGACTATAGCAATCAGCCCCAGCATTTT. Its protein product is CSAIRDYSNQPQHF.